The source of this TCR beta chain is a study of identical twins (dated by TCRdb to the mid-2010s). As for the study more broadly: TCR alpha and beta repertoires from monozygotic twins, unrelated adults of various ages and cord blood were deep-sequenced to test whether fetal clonotypes persist. To rule out contamination, replicate twin experiments were performed at different times with different library preparation protocols.

Every donor in the study was a healthy Caucasian. Miltenyi CD45RO+ enrichment and human naive T-cell isolation kits were used to isolate memory (CD45RO+) and naive T cells from PBMC. Results the study describes overall, beyond this receptor: Compared with coincidental sharing between unrelated individuals, an excess of low generation-probability sequences was observed among out-of-frame TCR alpha sequences shared between twins. A weaker excess of twin sharing was found in beta out-of-frame sequences because the signal-to-noise ratio was lowered by fewer shared sequences. Because the same donors could not be followed over many years, the conclusions depended on cross-sectional statistical analysis. Zero-insertion analyses could be partly confounded by invariant T cells such as MAIT and iNKT, though diverse VJ usage argued against such confounding for most clonotypes. Fewer insertions were carried by abundant cord blood beta clonotypes; a weaker similar trend was observed in young adult naive repertoires, while no such trend was observed in memory repertoires. Out-of-frame TCR alpha sharing in monozygotic twins was systematically underestimated by recombination models, whereas sharing between unrelated individuals was in agreement with the recombination models.

Libraries were built with 5' RACE. Reads for this sample came from an Illumina HiSeq 2000. Template switching introduced a universal primer binding site; the final cDNA contained a unique molecular identifier, enabling accurate counting of TCR cDNA molecules. Specific primers in the conserved constant-segment region were used to synthesize first-strand cDNA for the TCR alpha and beta chains. To control for contamination, every cDNA library was double barcoded, receiving both a SMART-Mk sample barcode and Illumina barcodes. Two successive PCR steps introduced TruSeq adapter sequences along with Illumina sample barcodes. The TCR alpha and beta cDNA libraries were sequenced on the Illumina HiSeq platform using custom primers. In the paper's pipeline: MiGEC was used to process raw reads and extract unique molecular identifiers, and MiXCR was used to find CDR3 positions. For each individual, recombination models were inferred using an EM algorithm with the repgenHMM and IGoR tools. Shared clonotypes were analyzed with the tcR package in R, and sharing was normalized by the product of cloneset sizes. To study raw recombination free of thymic and clonal selection effects, out-of-frame nonproductive sequences were analyzed. The public sequencing data were trimmed at Q25 with fastp and processed into clonotypes with MiXCR by TCRdb, which kept only in-frame beta chains. Each record represents a unique CDR3 protein, reported with the most common genes and DNA among its rows. Here the V and J calls rest on TCRdb's processing, not on the authors' analysis. For this sample the table gives hundreds of thousands of distinct CDR3 sequences, of which around 10% were detected only once. The ten largest clones take up about 5.2% of the sample.

With regard to this clonotype: Its antigen has not been determined. Base qualities are not at hand, and no much larger clone is one base apart.

Unmatched junction bases come to 5, with V trimmed by 5 bases and J by 3 bases. Per the germline V gene (reference sequence), DFQATT is the CDR1 and SNEGSKA is the CDR2. The CDR3 has 13 amino acids, counting the end cysteine and phenylalanine. This entry keeps only the CDR3 DNA: 39 bases, framed from base 1. This sequence was found in a young woman in good health. The chain joins TRBV20-1 to TRBJ1-1, with 8 central nucleotides matching TRBD1. The sequencing sample was made of memory (CD45RO+) T cells sorted from blood. The label giving this sample's cell subset or site can be read as: CD45RO+ enriched T cells. The bases are TGCAGTGCTGAGACAGGGGAGGACACTGAAGCTTTCTTT. The encoded protein is CSAETGEDTEAFF.